This T cell receptor beta chain was found in a study of T cell responses to AZD1222 COVID-19 vaccine. As to this clone: As yet, its antigen is unknown.

Libraries were prepared by immunoSEQ multiplex PCR; TCRdb keeps only in-frame clonotypes and omits some of them. The sample records roughly 80,000 clones, less than 95% being singletons. Pooling of second doses given at about 4 or about 12 weeks was done. Study results and limitations: Spike-specific TCR breadth and depth grew following two AZD1222 doses. Clonal diversity was possibly underestimated, and the donors were mostly white British, with more females. Reportedly, close to half of spike-specific TCRs are directed against unmutated variant regions.

This clonotype was obtained from an adult who received the AZD1222 COVID-19 vaccine. The material sequenced was peripheral blood, taken 28 days after the second AZD1222 dose.

The CDR3 DNA is TGCGCCAGCAGCCCCTGGACAGGCTCTAACTATGGCTACACCTTC. It encodes CASSPWTGSNYGYTF. This chain links TRBV5-1 with TRBJ1-2, with TRBD1 matching over 7 bases. The CDR3 runs to 15 residues. Germline CDR1 reads SGHRS; CDR2 reads YFSETQ. J gave up 0 bases and V 4 bases, and 6 bases lay outside the gene matches.